Presented here are 8 T cell receptor beta chains from one specimen sequenced in a study of T cell responses to AZD1222 COVID-19 vaccine (TCRdb year 2021). The library was obtained by the immunoSEQ multiplex PCR assay. What TCRdb holds here is the immuneACCESS table cut down to in-frame rearrangements. Part of the clones is not present; checked against another copy, under half of the missing clones reflect an unresolved V gene, and the others are unexplained. Within this sample are some 130,000 clones, with less than 95% of them counted one time only. The top ten clonotypes cover about 7% of the sample. According to the study, the label for this sample's time point signals: baseline before first vaccination. The source material was peripheral blood, sampled on day 0 of AZD1222 vaccination. The receptors were gathered from an adult in good health.

This chain's CDR3 is CASSYTRDHNSPLHF. The CDR3 DNA follows: TGTGCCAGCAGTTACACTCGGGACCATAATTCACCCCTCCACTTT. The V call is TRBV6-5, the J call TRBJ1-6, with a tentative D call TRBD1 (5 bases). Germline assignment: CDR1 MNHEY and CDR2 SVGAGI. The CDR3 extends over 15 amino acids. V lost 2 bases, J lost 5 bases, and 10 bases lay in between.

The chain is built from TRBV12-3 or TRBV12-4 and TRBJ2-1; the D gene could be TRBD1 or TRBD2 (5 bases each). The CDR3 totals 13 residues. With 3 bases removed from V and 9 bases from J, the gap between germline ends came to 12 bases. This CDR3 reads CASSFNIGGEQFF. In DNA, the CDR3 is TGTGCCAGCAGTTTTAATATTGGGGGTGAGCAGTTCTTC.

V and J are TRBV7-2 and TRBJ1-5, with a weak D call TRBD1 (5 bases). Germline V CDR1 and CDR2: SGHTA, FQGNSA. This CDR3 spans 16 amino acids. Trimming stripped 0 bases from V and 7 bases from J, with 16 bases between. The CDR3 here is CASSLAPGGGSQPQHF. CDR3 nucleotide sequence: TGTGCCAGCAGCTTAGCGCCCGGGGGAGGTTCCCAGCCCCAGCATTTT.

The chain has TRBV4-3 and TRBJ1-3; TRBD1 agrees at 9 bases. The CDR3 is 16 amino acids. Unmatched junction bases numbered 8, after V lost 4 bases and J lost 4 bases. The V gene's germline CDR1 is LGHNA and CDR2 YSLEER. CDR3 nucleotide sequence: TGCGCCAGCAGCCCACGGACAGGGGATGGGGGAAACACCATATATTTT. Protein product: CASSPRTGDGGNTIYF.

The rearrangement links TRBV4-3 to TRBJ2-1; TRBD2 aligns across 12 bases. Trimming took 1 base from V and 0 from J; bases not matched to a gene: 13. Germline CDR1 reads LGHNA; CDR2 reads YSLEER. CDR3 length: 21 residues. The CDR3 region is CASSQGVPGLAGSSSYNEQFF. The DNA of the CDR3 is TGCGCCAGCAGCCAAGGGGTGCCGGGACTAGCGGGTTCCAGCTCCTACAATGAGCAGTTCTTC.

In the case of this clone: At the DNA level, this CDR3 is encoded by other sequences in the same sample as well. V and J are TRBV13 and TRBJ1-2; 7 bases fit TRBD1. Germline loops: CDR1 PRHDT, CDR2 FYEKMQ (reference sequence). V was pared by 0 bases and J by 4 bases, with 8 bases of the junction left unmatched. This CDR3 contains 16 residues. The CDR3 bases are TGTGCCAGCAGCTTAGGAAGAGGGGCAGGGGGCTATGGCTACACCTTC. Amino acid sequence: CASSLGRGAGGYGYTF.

The chain couples TRBV27 to TRBJ2-2; unclear D gene. Per germline, CDR1 MNHEY and CDR2 SMNVEV (reference sequence). The CDR3 covers 13 residues. The ends were cut back, 8 bases at V and 4 bases at J, with 11 bases in the middle. The CDR3 is CASQLRGTGELFF. In DNA, the CDR3 is TGTGCCAGCCAGCTACGAGGCACCGGGGAGCTGTTTTTT.

The J gene is TRBJ1-3, the V gene TRBV6-5; 7 positions agree with TRBD1. Per the germline V gene, CDR1 is MNHEY and CDR2 is SVGAGI. Germline trimming cut 11 bases from V and 0 bases from J; bases unmatched to any gene: 7. The CDR3 is 14 residues long. For the CDR3, the DNA is TGTGCCTCCTGGGGGGACAGCTCTGGAAACACCATATATTTT. It encodes CASWGDSSGNTIYF.